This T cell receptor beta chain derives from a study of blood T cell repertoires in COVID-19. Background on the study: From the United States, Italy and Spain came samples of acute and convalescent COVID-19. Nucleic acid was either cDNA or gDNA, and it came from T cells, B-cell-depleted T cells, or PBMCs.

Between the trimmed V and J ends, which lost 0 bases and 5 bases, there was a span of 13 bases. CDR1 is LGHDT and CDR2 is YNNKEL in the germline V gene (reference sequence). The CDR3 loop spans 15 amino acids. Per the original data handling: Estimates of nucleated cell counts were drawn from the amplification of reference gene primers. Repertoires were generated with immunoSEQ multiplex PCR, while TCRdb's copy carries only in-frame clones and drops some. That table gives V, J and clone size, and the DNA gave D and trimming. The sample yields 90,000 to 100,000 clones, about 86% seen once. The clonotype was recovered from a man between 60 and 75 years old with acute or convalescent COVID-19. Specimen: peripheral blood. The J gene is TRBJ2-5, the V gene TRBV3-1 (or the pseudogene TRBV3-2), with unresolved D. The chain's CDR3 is CASSQDNARMETQYF. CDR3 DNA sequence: TGTGCCAGCAGCCAAGACAATGCCAGGATGGAGACCCAGTACTTC.